The text below deals with one T cell receptor beta chain. This sequence may be a read error, since a much larger clone differs from it by one base. It was patients with CD8+CD57+ cell expansion by flow cytometry who were chosen for sequencing. This sample is drawn from a study of CD8+CD57+ T cells in acquired aplastic anemia. CDR3 size: 14 residues. Germline loops: CDR1 SGHVS, CDR2 FNYEAQ. TCR beta VDJ combinations and CDR3 sequences were profiled from genomic DNA. TCRdb processed the reads anew with MiXCR; each CDR3 protein has one entry. There are about 260,000 distinct CDR3 sequences in the sample; about 80% occur only once, and roughly 42% lies in the top ten.

The chain employs TRBV7-6 and TRBJ2-3; TRBD1 might be the D (6 bases). The sequenced sample was sorted CD4+, CD8+, or CD8+CD57+ T cells (not recorded which) from PBMCs. The TCR was taken from a human donor with aplastic anemia. The CDR3 region has the DNA TGTGCCAGCAGCTCCACTACAGGGAGCGAAACTTTCTTTTTT. Its translation is CASSSTTGSETFFF.